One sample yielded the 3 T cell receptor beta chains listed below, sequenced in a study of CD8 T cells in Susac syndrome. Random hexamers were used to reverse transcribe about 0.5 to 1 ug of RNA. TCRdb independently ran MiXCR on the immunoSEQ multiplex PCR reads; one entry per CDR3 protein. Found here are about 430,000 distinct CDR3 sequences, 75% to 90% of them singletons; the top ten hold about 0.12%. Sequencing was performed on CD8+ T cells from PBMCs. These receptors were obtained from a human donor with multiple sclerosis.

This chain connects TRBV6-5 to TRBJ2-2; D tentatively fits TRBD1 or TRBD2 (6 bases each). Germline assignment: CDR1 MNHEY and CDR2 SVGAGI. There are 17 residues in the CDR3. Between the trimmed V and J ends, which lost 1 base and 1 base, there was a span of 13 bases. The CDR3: CASSYFGGGVNTGELFF. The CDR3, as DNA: TGTGCCAGCAGTTACTTCGGGGGCGGTGTGAACACCGGGGAGCTGTTTTTT.

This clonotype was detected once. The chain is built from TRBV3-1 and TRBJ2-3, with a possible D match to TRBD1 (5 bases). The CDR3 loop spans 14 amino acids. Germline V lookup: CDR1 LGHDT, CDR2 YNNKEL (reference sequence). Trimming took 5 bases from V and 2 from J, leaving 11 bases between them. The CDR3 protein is CASSITGFTDTQYF. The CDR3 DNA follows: TGTGCCAGCAGCATCACAGGATTCACAGATACGCAGTATTTT.

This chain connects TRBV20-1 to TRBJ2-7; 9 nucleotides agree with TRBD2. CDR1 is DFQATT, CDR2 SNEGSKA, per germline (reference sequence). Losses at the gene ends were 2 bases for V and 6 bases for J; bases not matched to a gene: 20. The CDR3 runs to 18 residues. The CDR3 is CSARWPGTIGGGASEQYF. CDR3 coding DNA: TGCAGTGCTAGATGGCCCGGGACAATCGGCGGGGGGGCCTCCGAGCAGTACTTC.